This T cell receptor beta chain came from a study of STAT3 mutations in large granular lymphocyte leukemia. Study results and limitations: TCR clonotype switching after therapy occurred in about 30% of the 18 patients. At least one immunodominant TCR beta clonotype appeared in every T-cell large granular lymphocyte leukemia patient. In several patients, dominant TCR clone burden exceeded STAT3 mutant burden, suggesting STAT3 mutation arose secondarily.

Each sample's TCRbeta library yielded on average roughly 41,000 productive templates. This table comes from immunoSEQ multiplex PCR, and its TCRdb copy is limited to in-frame clones, with some not included. The data hold more than 2,500 clones, with 80% to 90% observed a single time. Of note for this clone: What it binds is not known.

This CDR3 is built from 13 residues. Germline V gives CDR1 SQVTM, CDR2 ANQGSEA. V dropped 7 bases and J dropped 6; count of bases not matched to a gene: 7. The sample was peripheral blood mononuclear cells. This clonotype originated in an older woman with T-cell large granular lymphocyte leukemia. Some clones in this sample may be carry-over from other donors' samples. The rearrangement joins TRBV29-1 to TRBJ2-2, with 8 bases identical to TRBD2. The CDR3 coding sequence is TGCAGCGCCACTACTAGCGGTTCCGGGGAGCTGTTTTTT. It is translated as CSATTSGSGELFF.